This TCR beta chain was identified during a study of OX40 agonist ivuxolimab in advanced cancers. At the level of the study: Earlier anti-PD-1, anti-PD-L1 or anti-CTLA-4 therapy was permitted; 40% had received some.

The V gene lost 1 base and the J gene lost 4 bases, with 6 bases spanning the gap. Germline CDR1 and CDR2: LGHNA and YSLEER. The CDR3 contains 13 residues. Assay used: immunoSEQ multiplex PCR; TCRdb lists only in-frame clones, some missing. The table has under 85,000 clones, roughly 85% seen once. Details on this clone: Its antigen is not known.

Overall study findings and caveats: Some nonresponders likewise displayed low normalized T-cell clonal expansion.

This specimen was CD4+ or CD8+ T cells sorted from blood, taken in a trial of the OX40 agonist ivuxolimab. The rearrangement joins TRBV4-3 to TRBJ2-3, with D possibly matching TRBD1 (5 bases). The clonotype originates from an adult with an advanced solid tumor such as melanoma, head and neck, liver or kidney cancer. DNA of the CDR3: TGCGCCAGCAGCCAAGCAGGGCCAGATACGCAGTATTTT. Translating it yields CASSQAGPDTQYF.